Reported below is one T cell receptor beta chain. The specificity of this receptor is unknown. The input lacks base qualities; no much larger clone sits a single base away. These data originate in a study of technical replicates of blood from a handful of donors (dated by TCRdb to 2015 to 2018). The library was built by means of the immunoSEQ multiplex PCR assay. The clones in this table, taken by TCRdb from immuneACCESS, are in-frame only. Not every clone is retained; where verified, under half of the shortfall comes from an unresolved V gene, and the cause of the rest is unknown. The sample table contains tens of thousands of clones; only one count was recorded for approximately 91% of them. Clones ranked in the top ten supply approximately 5% of the sample. Cut back by 5 bases and 0 bases, the V and J ends lie 11 bases apart. Taken from the germline V gene, the CDR1 and CDR2 loops are SGHAT and FQNNGV. From cysteine to phenylalanine, the CDR3 is 15 amino acids long. Solely the CDR3 DNA is kept, with 45 bases framed from the first base.

The rearrangement combines TRBV11-2 with TRBJ2-4, with no confident D gene call. The sequenced sample was PBMCs. The receptor's source is a human donor in good health. Some clones in this sample may be carry-over from other donors' samples. The CDR3 region: CASSIPLLAKNIQYF. The bases read TGTGCCAGCAGCATTCCCCTCTTAGCCAAAAACATTCAGTACTTC.